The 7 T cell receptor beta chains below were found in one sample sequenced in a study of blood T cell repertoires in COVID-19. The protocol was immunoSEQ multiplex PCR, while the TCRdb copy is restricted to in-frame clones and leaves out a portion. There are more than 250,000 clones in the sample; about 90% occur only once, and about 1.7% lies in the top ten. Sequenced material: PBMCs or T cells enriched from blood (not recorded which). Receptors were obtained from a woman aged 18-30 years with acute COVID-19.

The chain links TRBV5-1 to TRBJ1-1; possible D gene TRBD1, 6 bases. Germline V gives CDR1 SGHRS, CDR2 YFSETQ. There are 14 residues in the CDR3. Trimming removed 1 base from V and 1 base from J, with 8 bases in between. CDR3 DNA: TGCGCCAGCAGCTTGCAGGGGAGGAACACTGAAGCTTTCTTT. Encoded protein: CASSLQGRNTEAFF.

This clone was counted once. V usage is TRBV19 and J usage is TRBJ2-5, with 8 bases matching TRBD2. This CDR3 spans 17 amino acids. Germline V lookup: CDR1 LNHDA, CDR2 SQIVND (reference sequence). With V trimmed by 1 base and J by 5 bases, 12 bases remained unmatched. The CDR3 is CASSIAVPTSVRETQYF. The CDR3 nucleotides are TGTGCCAGTAGTATAGCAGTGCCGACTAGCGTGAGGGAGACCCAGTACTTC. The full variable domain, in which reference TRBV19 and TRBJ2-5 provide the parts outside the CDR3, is DGGITQSPKYLFRKEGQNVTLSCEQNLNHDAMYWYRQDPGQGLRLIYYSQIVNDFQKGDIAEGYSVSREKKESFPLTVTSAQKNPTAFYLCASSIAVPTSVRETQYFGPGTRLLVL.

Here the CDR3 DNA reads TGTGCCAGCCGACCAGCGGTTAGGGGGCCCCAAGAGACCCAGTACTTC. It yields the protein CASRPAVRGPQETQYF. V and J are TRBV14 and TRBJ2-5; 7 bases map to TRBD1. The germline V gene has CDR1 SGHDN and CDR2 FVKESK. With 8 bases clipped from V and 1 base from J, the junction kept 13 bases outside the gene matches. The CDR3 contains 16 residues.

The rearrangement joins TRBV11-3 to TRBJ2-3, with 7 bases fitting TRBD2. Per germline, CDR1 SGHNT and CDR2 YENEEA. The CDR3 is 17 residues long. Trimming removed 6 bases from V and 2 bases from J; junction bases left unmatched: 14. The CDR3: CASRLRALARDTDTQYF. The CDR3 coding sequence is TGTGCCAGCAGACTGAGGGCACTAGCGAGGGACACAGATACGCAGTATTTT.

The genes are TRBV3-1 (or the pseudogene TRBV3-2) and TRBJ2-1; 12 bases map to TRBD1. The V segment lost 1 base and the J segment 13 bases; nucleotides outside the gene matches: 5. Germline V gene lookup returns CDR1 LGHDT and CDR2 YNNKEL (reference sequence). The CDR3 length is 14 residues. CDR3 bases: TGTGCCAGCAGCCAAGGGGGACAGGGGGCAATTCAGTTCTTC. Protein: CASSQGGQGAIQFF.

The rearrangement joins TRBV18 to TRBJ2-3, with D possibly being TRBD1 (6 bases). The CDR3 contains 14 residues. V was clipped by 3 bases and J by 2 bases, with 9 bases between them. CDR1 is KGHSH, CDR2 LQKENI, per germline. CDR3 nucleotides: TGTGCCAGCTCACCTCCAGGGGCCACAGATACGCAGTATTTT. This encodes CASSPPGATDTQYF.

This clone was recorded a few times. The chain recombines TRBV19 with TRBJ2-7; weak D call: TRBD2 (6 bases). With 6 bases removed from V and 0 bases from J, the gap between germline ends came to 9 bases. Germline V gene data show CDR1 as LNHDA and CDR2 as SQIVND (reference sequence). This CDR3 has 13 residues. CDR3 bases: TGTGCCAGTAGGGGCGGGAACTCCTACGAGCAGTACTTC. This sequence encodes CASRGGNSYEQYF.